This TCR beta chain originates from a study of shared clonotypes between healthy human individuals. Running of the assay took place at deep level. Researchers divided each subset's genomic DNA evenly across several immunoSEQ plates. Produced via immunoSEQ multiplex PCR; TCRdb's table is partial and in-frame only. The table shows about half a million clones, with 79% occurring only once. CDR1 and CDR2 from the germline V gene are LNHNV and YYDKDF (reference sequence). V shed 1 base, J shed 5 bases, and the junction held 5 bases outside the gene matches. CDR3 length: 16 amino acids. Those who donated, Caucasian adults without exception, all lived in Nashville, Tennessee.

Material for sequencing was PBMCs. This TCR derives from a woman between 40 and 55 years old in good health. Some clones in this sample may be carry-over from other donors' samples. The chain uses TRBV15 and TRBJ2-1; 10 nucleotides align to TRBD2. CDR3 DNA: TGTGCCACCAGCAGAGTCCGGCTAGCGGGAGACAATGAGCAGTTCTTC. Protein product: CATSRVRLAGDNEQFF.